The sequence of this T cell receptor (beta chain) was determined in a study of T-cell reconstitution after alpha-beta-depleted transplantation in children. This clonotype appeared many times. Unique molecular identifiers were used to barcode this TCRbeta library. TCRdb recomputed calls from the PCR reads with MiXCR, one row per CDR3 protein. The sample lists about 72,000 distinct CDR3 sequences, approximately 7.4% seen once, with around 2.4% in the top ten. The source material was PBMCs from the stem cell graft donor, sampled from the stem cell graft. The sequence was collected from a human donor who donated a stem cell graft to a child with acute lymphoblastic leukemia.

The CDR3, as DNA: TGCGCCAGCAGCCAAGATGGACAGCCTGGGACTAGCGGGGGGCCTAGGGATACGCAGTATTTT. This codes for CASSQDGQPGTSGGPRDTQYF. The chain carries TRBV4-1 and TRBJ2-3, with 15 nucleotides matching TRBD2. The CDR3 runs 21 residues. Germline CDR1 and CDR2: MGHRA and YSYEKL. Trimming removed 0 bases from V and 6 bases from J; junction bases left unmatched: 16.